The following is a T cell receptor (beta chain) sequence with its context. RNA was extracted from bulk tissue without any cell sorting. This non-tumor lung sample came from over 3 cm beyond the tumor edge. The data derive from a study of tumor and adjacent non-tumor tissue in lung cancer. With 6 bases removed from V and 4 bases from J, the gap between germline ends came to 20 bases. CDR1 and CDR2 (germline): MNHEY, SVGEGT. The CDR3 consists of 16 residues. A modified ARM-PCR protocol with three rounds of nested PCR amplified TCRbeta. TCRdb reprocessed the multiplex PCR reads via MiXCR and lists one record per CDR3 protein. The sample holds about 48,000 distinct CDR3 sequences, around 59% seen once.

The TCR comes from a woman aged 70-85 years with non-small cell lung cancer. The chain recombines TRBV6-2 or TRBV6-3 with TRBJ2-3; D may be TRBD2 (5 bases). Sequencing used distant non-tumor lung tissue. CDR3 nucleotides: TGTGCCAGCAGCTTTCGACGGGGAATGGGAGCAGATACGCAGTATTTT. Its protein product is CASSFRRGMGADTQYF.